These 31 T cell receptor beta chains originate from one sample sequenced in a study of OX40 agonist ivuxolimab in advanced cancers. Method: immunoSEQ multiplex PCR; TCRdb's copy keeps in-frame clones and lacks some. There are about 64,000 clones in the sample; 80% to 90% occur only once, and approximately 9.4% lies in the top ten. This specimen was CD4+ or CD8+ T cells sorted from blood, taken in a trial of the OX40 agonist ivuxolimab. The receptors shown here come from an adult with an advanced solid tumor such as melanoma, head and neck, liver or kidney cancer.

The chain is built from TRBV5-5 and TRBJ2-2, with D uncertain. Germline loops: CDR1 SGHKS, CDR2 YYEKEE (reference sequence). V lost 4 bases to trimming and J lost 5 bases, with 9 bases between them. The CDR3 spans 13 residues. In nucleotides, the CDR3 is TGTGCCAGCAGCACCGCCTGGACCGGGGAGCTGTTTTTT. Its translation: CASSTAWTGELFF.

The chain employs TRBV28 and TRBJ1-5; D unclear. This CDR3 comprises 11 residues. V dropped 8 bases and J dropped 5 bases, with 7 bases sitting between them. Germline V gene lookup returns CDR1 MDHEN and CDR2 SYDVKM. The chain's CDR3 is CASRSDQPQHF. In nucleotides, the CDR3 is TGTGCCAGCCGTTCTGATCAGCCCCAGCATTTT.

This CDR3 reads CASSSDRGAWYEQYF. In DNA, the CDR3 is TGTGCCAGCAGCTCCGACAGGGGGGCGTGGTACGAGCAGTACTTC. The chain couples TRBV7-2 to TRBJ2-7; the match to TRBD1 covers 9 bases. CDR1 is SGHTA, CDR2 FQGNSA, per germline. The J segment lost 4 bases and the V segment lost 4 bases, leaving 8 bases of the junction unmatched. The CDR3 runs 15 residues.

This chain links TRBV6-6 with TRBJ1-1, with 7 bases that match TRBD1. Germline CDR1 and CDR2: MNHNY and SVGAGI (reference sequence). This CDR3 has 16 amino acids. J was trimmed by 0 bases and V by 2 bases; bases with no gene match: 6. DNA of the CDR3: TGTGCCAGCAGTTACCCTGACAGGGCGATGAACACTGAAGCTTTCTTT. It encodes CASSYPDRAMNTEAFF.

The rearrangement joins TRBV5-5 to TRBJ1-5, with D perhaps matching TRBD1 (6 bases). The CDR3 spans 14 residues. Per germline, CDR1 SGHKS and CDR2 YYEKEE (reference sequence). Trimming pared 1 base from V and 5 bases from J, leaving 10 bases between. The CDR3: CASSLQGGDQPQHF. Here the CDR3 DNA reads TGTGCCAGCAGCTTGCAAGGGGGTGATCAGCCCCAGCATTTT.

The rearrangement links TRBV2 to TRBJ2-4; 8 bases line up with TRBD1. Germline loops: CDR1 SNHLY, CDR2 FYNNEI. The V segment lost 6 bases and the J segment 2 bases; nucleotides outside the gene matches: 3. This CDR3 has 14 residues. Here the CDR3 reads CASRDRVTKNIQYF. DNA for the CDR3: TGTGCCAGCAGGGACAGGGTAACCAAAAACATTCAGTACTTC.

The rearrangement links TRBV12-5 to TRBJ2-3; D is uncertain. Germline loops: CDR1 LGHNT, CDR2 FRNRAP. The CDR3 loop spans 11 amino acids. The ends were cut back, 6 bases at V and 2 bases at J, with 3 bases in the middle. The CDR3 region is CASGLTDTQYF. The CDR3 region has the DNA TGTGCTAGTGGCCTCACAGATACGCAGTATTTT.

As to this clone: At one end the junction does not follow the germline gene, possibly because of a read error. This chain joins TRBV11-2 and TRBJ2-7; tentative D call: TRBD1 (6 bases). CDR1 SGHAT and CDR2 FQNNGV come from the germline V gene. The length of the CDR3 is 12 residues. DNA for the CDR3: TGTGCCAGCAGCTTGAACAGGGCCCCCGAAGGCTTC. It translates to CASSLNRAPEGF.

The chain employs TRBV5-4 and TRBJ1-1, with 10 bases fitting TRBD1. The junction had 8 bases not matched to a gene; V was cut back by 4 bases and J by 5 bases. Germline V gene sequence: CDR1 SGHNT, CDR2 YYREEE (reference sequence). This CDR3 contains 15 residues. The CDR3 DNA follows: TGTGCCAGCAGCCTGGAGGGGACAGGGGTGACTGAAGCTTTCTTT. This translates into CASSLEGTGVTEAFF.

Only a few counts were recorded for this clone. J is TRBJ1-3 and V is TRBV28, with unresolved D. V was cut by 8 bases and J by 4 bases, with 9 bases left in between. The CDR3 runs 12 residues. Germline loops: CDR1 MDHEN, CDR2 SYDVKM. CDR3 in amino acids: CASGWAGNTIYF. DNA of the CDR3: TGTGCCAGCGGGTGGGCCGGAAACACCATATATTTT.

This clone came up a few times. The chain has TRBV6-5 and TRBJ2-1; weak D call: TRBD2 (6 bases). V shed 0 bases and J shed 0 bases, with 9 bases lying between them. Germline CDR1 reads MNHEY; CDR2 reads SVGAGI. CDR3 size: 16 residues. The CDR3 region has the DNA TGTGCCAGCAGTTACTCGGCGGGGAACTCCTACAATGAGCAGTTCTTC. As protein: CASSYSAGNSYNEQFF.

The chain links TRBV11-1 to TRBJ2-4, with D maybe TRBD1 (5 bases). Trimming pared 5 bases from V and 1 base from J, leaving 12 bases between. Germline V lookup: CDR1 SGHAT, CDR2 FQDESV (reference sequence). The CDR3 sequence is 15 residues long. This CDR3 is CASSPGMWAKNIQYF. As DNA, the CDR3 is TGTGCCAGCAGCCCAGGGATGTGGGCCAAAAACATTCAGTACTTC.

The gene calls are TRBV30 and TRBJ2-3, with 7 bases that match TRBD2. CDR3 length: 15 residues. Germline lookup yields CDR1 GTSNPN and CDR2 SVGIG (reference sequence). V trimming: 3 bases; J trimming: 4 bases; junction bases outside the gene matches: 10. CDR3 in amino acids: CAWSNMAGVSDTQYF. The CDR3 coding sequence is TGTGCCTGGAGCAACATGGCGGGAGTCTCAGATACGCAGTATTTT.

This clone was seen just once. The chain uses TRBV9 and TRBJ2-3, with D perhaps TRBD1 (5 bases). The CDR3 totals 14 residues. The germline V and J ends were trimmed by 0 bases and 4 bases, with 9 bases remaining between them. Germline V gene data show CDR1 as SGDLS and CDR2 as YYNGEE. As DNA, the CDR3 is TGTGCCAGCAGCGTAGCTAAGGGGCCAGATACGCAGTATTTT. As protein: CASSVAKGPDTQYF.

The rearrangement joins TRBV4-1 to TRBJ2-2; 8 nucleotides align to TRBD1. Losses at the gene ends were 1 base for V and 2 bases for J; bases not matched to a gene: 9. The germline gives CDR1 MGHRA, CDR2 YSYEKL. The CDR3 spans 18 residues. CDR3 DNA sequence: TGCGCCAGCAGCCAAGGGATAGGGGACAGGTTAAACACCGGGGAGCTGTTTTTT. Protein product: CASSQGIGDRLNTGELFF.

In this sample, this clone turned up many times. The chain couples TRBV28 to TRBJ1-3; 7 nucleotides align to TRBD1. There are 14 residues in the CDR3. CDR1 is MDHEN, CDR2 SYDVKM, per germline. Trimming removed 3 bases from V and 5 bases from J; junction bases left unmatched: 4. The CDR3 is CASSLVTGRNTIYF. In DNA form, the CDR3 reads TGTGCCAGCAGTTTGGTGACAGGGAGAAACACCATATATTTT. The whole variable domain, filled in from reference TRBV28 and TRBJ1-3, reads DVKVTQSSRYLVKRTGEKVFLECVQDMDHENMFWYRQDPGLGLRLIYFSYDVKMKEKGDIPEGYSVSREKKERFSLILESASTNQTSMYLCASSLVTGRNTIYFGEGSWLTVV.

The chain couples TRBV5-4 to TRBJ2-3; 11 positions match TRBD2. Losses at the gene ends were 5 bases for V and 2 bases for J; bases not matched to a gene: 7. Looked up from germline, CDR1 is SGHNT and CDR2 is YYREEE (reference sequence). This CDR3 comprises 16 residues. Written as DNA, the CDR3 is TGTGCCAGCAGGGTCGGGACTAGCGGATTCACAGATACGCAGTATTTT. It encodes CASRVGTSGFTDTQYF.

The chain joins TRBV7-2 to TRBJ2-5, with 12 bases matching TRBD2. The ends lost 5 bases at V and 1 base at J; junction bases unmatched: 5. Germline loops: CDR1 SGHTA, CDR2 FQGNSA. The CDR3 contains 16 residues. The CDR3 is CASSPATSGGQETQYF. The CDR3 bases are TGTGCCAGCAGCCCCGCGACTAGCGGGGGCCAAGAGACCCAGTACTTC.

This clone was counted at least ten times. This chain joins TRBV27 and TRBJ1-1, with TRBD1 matching over 9 bases. Germline loops: CDR1 MNHEY, CDR2 SMNVEV (reference sequence). The CDR3 is 13 amino acids. V trimming: 8 bases; J trimming: 4 bases; junction bases outside the gene matches: 5. CDR3 sequence (DNA): TGTGCCAGCGGACAGGGGATTTCCACTGAAGCTTTCTTT. Residues: CASGQGISTEAFF.

The rearrangement joins TRBV7-9 to TRBJ2-6; D is undetermined. The germline V gene encodes CDR1 SEHNR and CDR2 FQNEAQ (reference sequence). The V end was cut by 4 bases, the J end by 4 bases, with 5 bases between. There are 13 residues in the CDR3. CDR3 nucleotides: TGTGCCAGCAGCTACTCGGGGGCCAACGTCCTGACTTTC. Translation: CASSYSGANVLTF.

The V call is TRBV19, the J call TRBJ1-1; D gene ambiguous. Germline CDR1 is LNHDA and CDR2 is SQIVND (reference sequence). Trimming pared 7 bases from V and 1 base from J, leaving 4 bases between. This CDR3 is 11 amino acids long. The CDR3 spells CASTRNTEAFF. In nucleotides, the CDR3 is TGTGCCAGTACAAGGAACACTGAAGCTTTCTTT.

This chain links TRBV7-2 with TRBJ1-4; 7 bases line up with TRBD1. Germline V lookup: CDR1 SGHTA, CDR2 FQGNSA. This CDR3 comprises 14 residues. Trimming cost V 4 bases and J 3 bases; bases outside gene matches: 2. The CDR3 region has the DNA TGTGCCAGCAGCTCGGGACAGTCTAATGAAAAACTGTTTTTT. Translated, it gives CASSSGQSNEKLFF.

The gene calls are TRBV15 and TRBJ1-5, with TRBD1 matching over 8 bases. Germline values: CDR1 LNHNV, CDR2 YYDKDF (reference sequence). Trimming at V came to 1 base and at J to 0 bases, leaving 14 bases not matched to a gene. The CDR3 totals 20 residues. This CDR3 reads CATSRGGRTGRGYSNQPQHF. The CDR3 DNA reads TGTGCCACCAGCAGAGGGGGGAGGACAGGGCGAGGGTATAGCAATCAGCCCCAGCATTTT.

This clone was observed a single time. The chain couples TRBV19 to TRBJ2-2; TRBD1 might be the D (5 bases). The CDR3 spans 11 residues. V lost 10 bases, J lost 6 bases, and 9 bases lay in between. In germline, CDR1 is LNHDA, CDR2 SQIVND (reference sequence). CDR3 bases: TGTGCCATAGGGGAACCCGGGGAGCTGTTTTTT. Its translation: CAIGEPGELFF.

The gene calls are TRBV29-1 and TRBJ1-1; D is unclear. Trimming removed 6 bases from V and 7 bases from J, with 12 bases in between. CDR3 size: 11 residues. Germline V lookup: CDR1 SQVTM, CDR2 ANQGSEA. CDR3 DNA sequence: TGCAGCGTCGGATCGGGAGTTGAAGCTTTCTTT. Translated, it gives CSVGSGVEAFF.

This clone has just one count. This chain links TRBV2 with TRBJ1-1; D unclear. This CDR3 contains 11 residues. The V gene lost 7 bases and the J gene lost 0 bases, with 3 bases spanning the gap. The germline V gene encodes CDR1 SNHLY and CDR2 FYNNEI. CDR3 amino acids: CASTVNTEAFF. The DNA for the CDR3 is TGTGCCAGCACCGTGAACACTGAAGCTTTCTTT.

The chain carries TRBV28 and TRBJ2-4, with D tentatively TRBD2 (6 bases). CDR1 and CDR2 (germline): MDHEN, SYDVKM. The CDR3 covers 13 residues. The germline V and J ends were trimmed by 6 bases and 5 bases, with 11 bases remaining between them. The CDR3 here is CASSPLAENIQYF. CDR3 in DNA: TGTGCCAGCAGCCCACTAGCAGAAAACATTCAGTACTTC.

This clone was recorded once. V is TRBV18 and J is TRBJ2-1; a possible D gene is TRBD1 (6 bases). This CDR3 contains 13 residues. In germline, CDR1 is KGHSH, CDR2 LQKENI. The ends were cut back, 5 bases at V and 4 bases at J, with 9 bases in the middle. The DNA of the CDR3 is TGTGCCAGCTCAACCGACAGGTACAATGAGCAGTTCTTC. The encoded protein is CASSTDRYNEQFF.

The chain uses TRBV6-6 and TRBJ2-3, with 12 bases that match TRBD2. CDR3 length equals 14 residues. The ends lost 4 bases at V and 9 bases at J; junction bases unmatched: 5. Per the germline V gene, CDR1 is MNHNY and CDR2 is SVGAGI (reference sequence). The CDR3 reads CASSSSGGARTQYF. Here the CDR3 DNA reads TGTGCCAGCAGTTCTAGCGGGGGGGCCCGGACGCAGTATTTT.

The gene calls are TRBV25-1 and TRBJ2-7; D might be TRBD1 (6 bases). This CDR3 comprises 14 residues. Germline CDR1 is MGHDK and CDR2 is SYGVNS. The germline V and J ends were trimmed by 8 bases and 0 bases, with 14 bases remaining between them. The CDR3 coding sequence is TGTGCCAGCGAGGCCCAGGGGAGCTCCTACGAGCAGTACTTC. The encoded protein is CASEAQGSSYEQYF.

The sample holds a few counts of this clone. The chain carries TRBV9 and TRBJ1-2; D is unclear. Germline V lookup: CDR1 SGDLS, CDR2 YYNGEE. CDR3 length: 15 amino acids. The V end was cut by 0 bases, the J end by 8 bases, with 17 bases between. CDR3: CASSVARGQEGGYTF. The CDR3 coding sequence is TGTGCCAGCAGCGTAGCCCGTGGGCAGGAGGGAGGCTACACCTTC.